This entry concerns a single T cell receptor (beta chain). Its antigen is as yet unknown. The CDR3 sequence is 13 residues long. CDR1 MNHNY and CDR2 SVGAGI come from the germline V gene (reference sequence). V dropped 11 bases and J dropped 0 bases, with 11 bases sitting between them. Only in-frame clones appear in the TCRdb table, and some are missing; sequencing was by immunoSEQ multiplex PCR. Of almost 95,000 clones in the sample, around nine tenths were seen once. The source of the sample is a study of a mutant IDH1 vaccine in newly diagnosed glioma. The time point was: week 47, end of study. Vaccinated patients received 300 ug of mutant IDH1 20-mer peptide per dose, with topical imiquimod.

The source of this sequence is a woman between 45 and 60 years old with glioma. V gene TRBV6-6 combines with J gene TRBJ1-5; no reliable D call. The sample consisted of PBMCs, taken from a glioma patient whose treatment included an IDH1 peptide vaccine. The CDR3 sequence is CAARRSSNQPQHF. DNA of the CDR3: TGTGCCGCCCGACGGAGTAGCAATCAGCCCCAGCATTTT.